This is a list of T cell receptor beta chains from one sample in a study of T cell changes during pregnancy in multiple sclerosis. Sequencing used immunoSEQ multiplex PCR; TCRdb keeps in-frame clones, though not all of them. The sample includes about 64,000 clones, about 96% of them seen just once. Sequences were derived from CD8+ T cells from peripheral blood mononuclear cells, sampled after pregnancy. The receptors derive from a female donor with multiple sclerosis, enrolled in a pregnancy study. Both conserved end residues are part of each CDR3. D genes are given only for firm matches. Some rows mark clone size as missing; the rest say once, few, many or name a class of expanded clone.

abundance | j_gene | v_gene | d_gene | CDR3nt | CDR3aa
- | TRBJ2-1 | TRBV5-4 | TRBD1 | TGTGCCAGCAGGGCCGGGACAGGGGAAAAGAAGAGCTCCTACAATGAGCAGTTCTTC | CASRAGTGEKKSSYNEQFF
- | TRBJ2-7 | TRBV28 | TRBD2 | TGTGCCAGCAGTGGGGCGGGCGGGAGAAACTACGAGCAGTACTTC | CASSGAGGRNYEQYF
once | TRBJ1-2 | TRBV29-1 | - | TGCAGCGTTGAAGACCGCTATGGCTACACCTTC | CSVEDRYGYTF
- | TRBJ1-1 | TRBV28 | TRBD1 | TGTGCCAGCAGTTTATTACAGGGGCGTGAAGCTTTCTTT | CASSLLQGREAFF
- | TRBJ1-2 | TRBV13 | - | TGTGCCAGCAGCTTACGGGGTGACTATGGCTACACCTTC | CASSLRGDYGYTF
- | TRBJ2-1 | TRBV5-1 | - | TGCGCCAGCAGCAATCGGAGCGGGCACTACAATGAGCAGTTCTTC | CASSNRSGHYNEQFF
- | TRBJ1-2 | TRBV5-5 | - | TGTGCCAGCAGCCCCCCCGGACAGCTCAACTATGGCTACACCTTC | CASSPPGQLNYGYTF
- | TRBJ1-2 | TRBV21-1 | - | TGTGCCAGCAGCAACAGAAGGACAGGGCGTAACTATGGCTACACCTTC | CASSNRRTGRNYGYTF
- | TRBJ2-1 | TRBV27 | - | TGTGCCAGCAGTTTATTACCAGGGGTAGCCTACAATGAGCAGTTCTTC | CASSLLPGVAYNEQFF
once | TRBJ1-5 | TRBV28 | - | TGTGCCAGCAGCCTAAGAGGGGGAGGCAATCAGCCCCAGCATTTT | CASSLRGGGNQPQHF
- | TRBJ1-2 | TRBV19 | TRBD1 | TGTGCCAGTAGTGCTACGACAGGGGAGTATGGCTACACCTTC | CASSATTGEYGYTF
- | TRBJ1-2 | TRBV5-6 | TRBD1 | TGTGCCAGCGGCCCGACAGGGTCTACCTCCTATGGCTACACCTTC | CASGPTGSTSYGYTF
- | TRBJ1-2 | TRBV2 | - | TGTGCCAGCAGCGGTAGGTGGACAGAAGGCTACACCTTC | CASSGRWTEGYTF
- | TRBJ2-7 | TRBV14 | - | TGTGCCAGCAGCCAAGATGGTCAGGGAGGTTCCTACTACGAGCAGTACTTC | CASSQDGQGGSYYEQYF
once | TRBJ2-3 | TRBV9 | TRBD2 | TGTGCCAGCAGTGCCGGGACTAGCGGCACAGATACGCAGTATTTT | CASSAGTSGTDTQYF
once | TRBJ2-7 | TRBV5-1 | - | TGCGCCAGCAGCTTGTACGGGGACTCCTACGAGCAGTACTTC | CASSLYGDSYEQYF
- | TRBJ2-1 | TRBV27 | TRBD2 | TGTGCCAGCACTTTTAGCGGGAGGTCCTACAATGAGCAGTTCTTC | CASTFSGRSYNEQFF
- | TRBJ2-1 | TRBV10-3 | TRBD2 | TGTGCCATCAGTGAAGCGGGAGGGAACAATGAGCAGTTCTTC | CAISEAGGNNEQFF
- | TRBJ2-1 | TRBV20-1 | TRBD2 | TGCAGTGGGGAGGGCAACAATGAGCAGTTCTTC | CSGEGNNEQFF
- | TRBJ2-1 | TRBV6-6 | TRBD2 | TGTGCCAGCAGACTAGCGGGAGGGATCTTC | CASRLAGGIF
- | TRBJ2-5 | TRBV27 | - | TGTGCCAGCAGTTCGGGACGGGGGTCAGAGACCCAGTACTTC | CASSSGRGSETQYF
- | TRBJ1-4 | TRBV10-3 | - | TGTGCCATCAGTGAGGCCAGGCGCTACAATGAAAAACTGTTTTTT | CAISEARRYNEKLFF
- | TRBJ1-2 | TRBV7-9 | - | TGTGCCAGCAGCTTGGGCCAAGCTGGCTACACCTTC | CASSLGQAGYTF
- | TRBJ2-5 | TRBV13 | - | TGTGCCAGCAATGGTCGGGGAGAGACCCAGTACTTC | CASNGRGETQYF
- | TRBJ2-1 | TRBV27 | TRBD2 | TGTGCCAGCATGGTAGCGGGAGGACTCTCCTACAATGAGCAGTTCTTC | CASMVAGGLSYNEQFF
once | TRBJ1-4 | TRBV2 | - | TGTGCCAGCAGTGAATTGGTTGGGGGAGGGAAGGAAAAACTGTTTTTT | CASSELVGGGKEKLFF
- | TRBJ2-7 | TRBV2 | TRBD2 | TGTGCCAGCAGTGAAGATGGACTAGCGGGAGAGCAGTACTTC | CASSEDGLAGEQYF
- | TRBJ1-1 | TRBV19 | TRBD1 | TGTGCCAGCTTCAGGACAGGGGACACTGAAGCTTTCTTT | CASFRTGDTEAFF
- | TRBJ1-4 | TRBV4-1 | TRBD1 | TGCGCCAGCAGCCAAGACGGAGGGGGCAATGAAAAACTGTTTTTT | CASSQDGGGNEKLFF
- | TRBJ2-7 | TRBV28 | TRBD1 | TGTGCCAGTGGACAGGGGATCTCCTACGAGCAGTACTTC | CASGQGISYEQYF
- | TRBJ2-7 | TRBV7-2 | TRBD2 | TGTGCCAGCAGCTTAAGGCTAGCGGGAGGGTACGAGCAGTACTTC | CASSLRLAGGYEQYF
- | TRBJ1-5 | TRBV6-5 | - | TGTGCCAGCAGTTATTCCAGTTATAGCAATCAGCCCCAGCATTTT | CASSYSSYSNQPQHF
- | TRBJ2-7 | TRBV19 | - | TGTGCCTCCAAAGTTCGATCGACATTTTCCGAGCAGTACTTC | CASKVRSTFSEQYF
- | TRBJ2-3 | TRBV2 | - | TGTGCCAGCAGTGAATGGCTAGGCCGCACAGATACGCAGTATTTT | CASSEWLGRTDTQYF
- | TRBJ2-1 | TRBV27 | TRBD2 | TGTGCCAGCAGTTTCGTACTAGCGGGGGCCAATGAGCAGTTCTTC | CASSFVLAGANEQFF
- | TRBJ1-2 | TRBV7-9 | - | TGTGCCAGCAGCGGAGGGGCAGGGTCGGGCGAGGGCTACACCTTC | CASSGGAGSGEGYTF
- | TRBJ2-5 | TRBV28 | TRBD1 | TGTGCCAGCAGCCCCCGCCGTGGCAGGGGGCGGGAGACCCAGTACTTC | CASSPRRGRGRETQYF
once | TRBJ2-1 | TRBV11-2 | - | TGTGCCAGCAGCTCCTCTAGGGGGTACAATGAGCAGTTCTTC | CASSSSRGYNEQFF
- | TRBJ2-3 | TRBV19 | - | TGTGCCAGTAGGATTGGCTCATCAAGTGATACGCAGTATTTT | CASRIGSSSDTQYF
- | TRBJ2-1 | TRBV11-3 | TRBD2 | TGTGCCAGCAGCTTGCAGCGGGAGAACTACAATGAGCAGTTCTTC | CASSLQRENYNEQFF
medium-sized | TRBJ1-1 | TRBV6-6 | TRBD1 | TGTGCCAGCAGCTTAAATACAGGGGGCACGGCTGAAGCTTTCTTT | CASSLNTGGTAEAFF
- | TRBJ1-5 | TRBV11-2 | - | TGTGCCAGCAGCTTAGCCTCCAATCAGCCCCAGCATTTT | CASSLASNQPQHF
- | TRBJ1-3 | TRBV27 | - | TGTGCCAGCAGTTTATCAGGGGGCTCTGGAAACACCATATATTTT | CASSLSGGSGNTIYF
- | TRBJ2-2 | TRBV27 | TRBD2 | TGTGCCAGCAGGGGACTAGCGGGAGAACTAGAGCTGTTTTTT | CASRGLAGELELFF
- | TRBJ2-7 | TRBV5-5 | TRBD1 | TGTGCCAGCAGCTGGGGACAGGGGGCTGGGTACGAGCAGTACTTC | CASSWGQGAGYEQYF
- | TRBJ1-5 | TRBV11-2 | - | TGTGCCAGCAGCAGCGCCACAGGGAATAGCAATCAGCCCCAGCATTTT | CASSSATGNSNQPQHF
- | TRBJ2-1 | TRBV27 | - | TGTGCCAGCAGACAATACAGGAATGAGCAGTTCTTC | CASRQYRNEQFF